The 27 T cell receptor beta chains below come from one sample, sequenced in a study of CD8+CD57+ T cells in acquired aplastic anemia. According to the study, genomic DNA was the template for TCR beta VDJ and CDR3 profiling. TCRdb used MiXCR to reprocess the reads, holding one entry per CDR3 protein. The sample lists 100,000 to 150,000 distinct CDR3 sequences; around 48% were seen once. Sequencing was done on a sample of sorted CD4+, CD8+, or CD8+CD57+ T cells (not recorded which) from PBMCs. These receptors originate from a human donor in good health, serving as a control.

Ten or more counts support this clonotype. This sequence joins TRBV18 and TRBJ1-1, with D uncertain. V dropped 0 bases and J dropped 4 bases, with 12 bases sitting between them. The CDR3 spans 15 residues. CDR1 and CDR2 (germline): KGHSH, LQKENI. As DNA, the CDR3 is TGTGCCAGCTCACCACCGATAGGGTGGGGCACTGAAGCTTTCTTT. Translation: CASSPPIGWGTEAFF.

This rearrangement joins TRBV4-3 to TRBJ1-1, with D perhaps TRBD1 (6 bases). V lost 5 bases, J lost 9 bases, and 10 bases lay in between. The CDR3 runs 11 residues. Germline-derived CDR1 and CDR2 are LGHNA and YSLEER. CDR3 loop: CASSRGTKAFF. CDR3 sequence (DNA): TGCGCCAGCAGCAGGGGGACAAAAGCTTTCTTT.

This clonotype was seen ten or more times. The J gene is TRBJ2-3, the V gene TRBV9; D is perhaps TRBD2 (6 bases). CDR1 is SGDLS, CDR2 YYNGEE, per germline. Trimming cost V 3 bases and J 2 bases, with 13 bases left between them. The CDR3 loop spans 15 amino acids. CDR3 residues: CASSAWGLSTDTQYF. The CDR3 DNA follows: TGTGCCAGCAGCGCTTGGGGACTTTCCACAGATACGCAGTATTTT. The full variable domain, with the rest looked up from reference TRBV9 and TRBJ2-3, is DSGVTQTPKHLITATGQRVTLRCSPRSGDLSVYWYQQSLDQGLQFLIQYYNGEERAKGNILERFSAQQFPDLHSELNLSSLELGDSALYFCASSAWGLSTDTQYFGPGTRLTVL.

The chain has TRBV10-1 and TRBJ2-3; 7 bases fit TRBD2. V shed 0 bases, J shed 8 bases, and the junction held 14 bases outside the gene matches. This CDR3 comprises 17 residues. Germline V CDR1 and CDR2: WNHNN, SYGVQD (reference sequence). Written as DNA, the CDR3 is TGCGCCAGCAGTGAGTCGAAGGCTAGCGGCGCGGTTGGTACGCAGTATTTT. Protein sequence: CASSESKASGAVGTQYF.

This clonotype was counted many times. The chain carries TRBV6-2 or TRBV6-3 and TRBJ2-5; 10 nucleotides line up with TRBD2. From germline, CDR1 is MNHEY and CDR2 SVGEGT. This CDR3 is 15 amino acids long. After removal of 1 base from V and 5 bases from J, the junction contained 4 bases not matched to a gene. The CDR3 nucleotides read TGTGCCAGCAGTTACTTCGGACTAGCGGTGGAGACCCAGTACTTC. Protein sequence: CASSYFGLAVETQYF.

V gene TRBV15 combines with J gene TRBJ2-1; 9 nucleotides align to TRBD2. Trimming took 4 bases from V and 9 from J; bases not matched to a gene: 10. The CDR3 length is 15 residues. Germline lookup yields CDR1 LNHNV and CDR2 YYDKDF (reference sequence). CDR3 protein: CATSNQLAGDGEQFF. CDR3 DNA sequence: TGTGCCACCAGCAACCAATTAGCGGGAGATGGTGAGCAGTTCTTC.

This clonotype occurred once. This rearrangement joins TRBV2 to TRBJ1-1, with TRBD1 matching over 7 bases. This CDR3 region has 15 residues. J lost 0 bases, V lost 6 bases, and 7 bases had no gene match. Germline CDR1 and CDR2: SNHLY and FYNNEI. For the CDR3, the DNA is TGTGCCAGCAGGGGACAGTGGCCCTTGAACACTGAAGCTTTCTTT. Its translation is CASRGQWPLNTEAFF.

The chain uses TRBV7-3 and TRBJ1-6; 7 nucleotides line up with TRBD1. The CDR3 totals 13 residues. From germline, CDR1 is SGHTA and CDR2 FQGTGA. V gave up 8 bases and J gave up 6 bases; unmatched junction bases: 4. The CDR3 reads CASQRDSNSPLHF. The CDR3 bases are TGTGCCAGCCAAAGGGACAGTAATTCACCCCTCCACTTT.

This clonotype was seen at least ten times. The V call is TRBV5-1, the J call TRBJ1-2; D remains ambiguous. V gave up 3 bases and J gave up 1 base, with 13 bases separating them. This CDR3 contains 15 residues. The germline CDR1 and CDR2 sequences are SGHRS and YFSETQ. The CDR3 bases are TGCGCCAGCAGCTCCCGGGAGGGCGGTAACTATGGCTACACCTTC. Protein sequence: CASSSREGGNYGYTF.

V gene TRBV29-1 combines with J gene TRBJ2-1; 9 nucleotides align to TRBD2. The V gene's germline CDR1 is SQVTM and CDR2 ANQGSEA. CDR3 length equals 14 residues. V was clipped by 5 bases and J by 7 bases; unmatched bases: 9. CDR3: CSVSGGGAPNEQFF. CDR3 nucleotides: TGCAGCGTTTCTGGCGGGGGGGCTCCGAATGAGCAGTTCTTC.

The chain joins TRBV19 to TRBJ1-4, with D possibly matching TRBD1 (5 bases). V lost 7 bases and J 5 bases, leaving 8 bases between the germline ends. The germline V gene has CDR1 LNHDA and CDR2 SQIVND (reference sequence). The CDR3 consists of 12 residues. The CDR3 DNA reads as TGTGCCAGTACTAGGGGAAATGAAAAACTGTTTTTT. Its protein product is CASTRGNEKLFF.

The gene calls are TRBV7-2 and TRBJ1-6; 8 bases agree with TRBD1. Germline CDR1 and CDR2: SGHTA and FQGNSA. The CDR3 loop spans 13 amino acids. The V and J ends lost 5 bases and 9 bases, in that order; junction bases with no gene match: 3. The CDR3 nucleotides are TGTGCCAGCAGCCCGACAGGGGCTTCACCCCTCCACTTT. Residues: CASSPTGASPLHF. The variable domain in full, with the rest retrieved from reference TRBV7-2 and TRBJ1-6, is GAGVSQSPSNKVTEKGKDVELRCDPISGHTALYWYRQSLGQGLEFLIYFQGNSAPDKSGLPSDRFSAERTGGSVSTLTIQRTQQEDSAVYLCASSPTGASPLHFGNGTRLTVT.

This clonotype was seen many times. The chain links TRBV11-1 to TRBJ2-7; 9 nucleotides agree with TRBD2. From germline, CDR1 is SGHAT and CDR2 FQDESV (reference sequence). The CDR3 consists of 15 residues. V was clipped by 2 bases and J by 4 bases; unmatched bases: 6. The CDR3 spells CASSLYSGGVYEQYF. The CDR3 bases are TGTGCCAGCAGCTTATATAGCGGGGGAGTGTACGAGCAGTACTTC.

This clonotype was counted many times. V and J are TRBV19 and TRBJ1-5; D is undetermined. V was pared by 4 bases and J by 4 bases, with 8 bases between. Germline loops: CDR1 LNHDA, CDR2 SQIVND (reference sequence). This CDR3 region has 13 residues. CDR3 nucleotides: TGTGCCAGTAGTACAACTGGAAATCAGCCCCAGCATTTT. This sequence encodes CASSTTGNQPQHF.

This clonotype has ten or more counts. The chain combines TRBV4-3 with TRBJ2-2; D is ambiguous. Germline-derived CDR1 and CDR2 are LGHNA and YSLEER. Trimming pared 6 bases from V and 4 bases from J, leaving 15 bases between. This CDR3 region has 15 residues. The CDR3 DNA reads TGCGCCAGCAGTATCAACACCCAGACCACCGGGGAGCTGTTTTTT. Translation: CASSINTQTTGELFF.

To note about this clonotype: One end of the junction does not line up with germline, which may come from a read error. CDR3 sequence reads: CSARVLPGLAGGKYEQYF. In DNA form, the CDR3 reads TGCAGTGCCAGAGTCTTACCGGGACTAGCGGGGGGGAAGTACGAGCAGTACTTC. The chain joins TRBV20-1 to TRBJ2-7; 16 nucleotides match TRBD2. This CDR3 is 18 amino acids long. The germline gives CDR1 DFQATT, CDR2 SNEGSKA (reference sequence).

Many counts were recorded for this clonotype. The J gene is TRBJ2-3, the V gene TRBV20-1; TRBD2 matches 14 bases. Losses at the gene ends were 5 bases for V and 4 bases for J; bases not matched to a gene: 14. CDR1 and CDR2 from the germline V gene are DFQATT and SNEGSKA (reference sequence). This CDR3 comprises 18 residues. The CDR3 is CSAPKLTSGGAGADTQYF. The CDR3 DNA follows: TGCAGTGCTCCTAAATTGACTAGCGGGGGGGCCGGAGCAGATACGCAGTATTTT.

This chain connects TRBV20-1 to TRBJ1-2, with D uncertain. The CDR3 loop spans 12 amino acids. Per germline, CDR1 DFQATT and CDR2 SNEGSKA (reference sequence). V gave up 3 bases and J gave up 3 bases, with 8 bases separating them. DNA for the CDR3: TGCAGTGCTAGGTTGGAGGACTATGGCTACACCTTC. Its protein is CSARLEDYGYTF.

This clonotype was picked up many times. The chain joins TRBV4-3 to TRBJ1-6; a weak D match, TRBD1 (6 bases). V lost 6 bases and J lost 0, with 18 bases in between. This CDR3 is built from 18 residues. Germline V gene sequence: CDR1 LGHNA, CDR2 YSLEER. The CDR3 sequence: CASRIPRDTGSYNSPLHF. The CDR3 DNA reads TGCGCCAGCAGAATCCCTCGGGACACCGGCTCCTATAATTCACCCCTCCACTTT.

CDR3 region: CASSTGIGAIGELFF. CDR3 DNA: TGTGCCAGTAGTACCGGAATCGGGGCGATCGGGGAGCTGTTTTTT. The genes are TRBV19 and TRBJ2-2, with D perhaps matching TRBD1 or TRBD2 (5 bases each). CDR3 length: 15 amino acids. With 4 bases removed from V and 7 bases from J, the gap between germline ends came to 16 bases. The germline V gene has CDR1 LNHDA and CDR2 SQIVND (reference sequence).

This clonotype was counted at least ten times. This chain uses TRBV19 with TRBJ1-2; tentatively, D is TRBD1 (5 bases). The length of the CDR3 is 13 residues. From germline, CDR1 is LNHDA and CDR2 SQIVND (reference sequence). Between the trimmed V and J ends, which lost 7 bases and 0 bases, there was a span of 9 bases. The CDR3 DNA reads TGTGCCAGTACCCCGGGGGCTAACTATGGCTACACCTTC. Translation gives CASTPGANYGYTF.

J is TRBJ2-7 and V is TRBV7-2, with 13 bases fitting TRBD2. The germline V gene encodes CDR1 SGHTA and CDR2 FQGNSA. J lost 4 bases, V lost 9 bases, and 6 bases had no gene match. The CDR3 is made up of 14 amino acids. The CDR3 coding sequence is TGTGCCAGTAGCCCGGGACTAGCGGGATACGAGCAGTACTTC. Its protein is CASSPGLAGYEQYF.

The rearrangement links TRBV7-2 to TRBJ1-5, with D unclear. CDR3 length equals 15 residues. The germline V and J ends were trimmed by 1 base and 0 bases, with 7 bases remaining between them. Germline CDR1 and CDR2: SGHTA and FQGNSA. The CDR3 DNA sequence: TGTGCCAGCAGCTTAGTGGCAGTTAGCAATCAGCCCCAGCATTTT. Its protein is CASSLVAVSNQPQHF. The whole variable domain, filled in from reference TRBV7-2 and TRBJ1-5, reads GAGVSQSPSNKVTEKGKDVELRCDPISGHTALYWYRQSLGQGLEFLIYFQGNSAPDKSGLPSDRFSAERTGGSVSTLTIQRTQQEDSAVYLCASSLVAVSNQPQHFGDGTRLSIL.

Many counts were recorded for this clonotype. The chain joins TRBV12-3 or TRBV12-4 to TRBJ2-7; no clear D. The CDR3 length is 12 residues. V was cut by 3 bases and J by 7 bases, with 10 bases left in between. Here the CDR3 reads CASSFGGPEQYF. In nucleotides, the CDR3 is TGTGCCAGCAGTTTCGGCGGTCCAGAGCAGTACTTC.

Concerning this clonotype: At one end the junction does not follow the germline gene, possibly because of a read error. The rearrangement joins TRBV4-2 to TRBJ2-1; 9 nucleotides align to TRBD2. The CDR3 sequence is 16 residues long. Germline assignment: CDR1 LGHNA and CDR2 YNFKEQ. In DNA, the CDR3 is TGTGCCAGCAGCCAAGGAGTAGCGGGGGCTTACAATGAGCAGTCCTTC. Protein product: CASSQGVAGAYNEQSF.

Note on this clonotype: A much larger clone lies a single base off, so this may be a read error. The CDR3 spells CPSSMAASGNTIHF. CDR3 DNA: TGTCCCAGCAGTATGGCAGCCTCTGGAAACACCATACATTTT. The V call is TRBV2, the J call TRBJ1-3; D not resolved. Germline loops: CDR1 SNHLY, CDR2 FYNNEI. CDR3 length: 14 amino acids.

This clonotype has a count of ten or more. This chain links TRBV19 with TRBJ1-1, with D possibly TRBD1 on 5 matching bases. Germline lookup yields CDR1 LNHDA and CDR2 SQIVND (reference sequence). V lost 4 bases and J 1 base, leaving 13 bases between the germline ends. The CDR3 is made up of 15 amino acids. CDR3: CASSTTLTANTEAFF. The CDR3 nucleotides are TGTGCCAGTAGTACAACCCTGACAGCGAACACTGAAGCTTTCTTT.